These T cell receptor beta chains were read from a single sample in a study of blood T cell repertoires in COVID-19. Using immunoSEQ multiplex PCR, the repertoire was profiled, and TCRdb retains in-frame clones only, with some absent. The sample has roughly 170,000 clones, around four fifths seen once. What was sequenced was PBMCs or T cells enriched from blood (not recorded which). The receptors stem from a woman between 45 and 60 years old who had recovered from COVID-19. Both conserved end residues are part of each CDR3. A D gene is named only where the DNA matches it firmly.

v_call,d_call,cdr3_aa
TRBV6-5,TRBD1,CASRRDRTLRSPLHF
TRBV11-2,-,CASSLDLTGEAFF
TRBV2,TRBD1,CASIQGYTEAFF
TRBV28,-,CASSLAGSNTEAFF
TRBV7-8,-,CASSLGDIPRQPQHF
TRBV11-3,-,CASARGLDTYNEQFF
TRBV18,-,CASSPPGDYSNQPQHF
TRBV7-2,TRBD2,CASSLERGAGYF
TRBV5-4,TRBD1,CASSLVDRGYNEQFF
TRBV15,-,CATSVRGETQYF
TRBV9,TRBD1,CASSAPTGPNNEQFF
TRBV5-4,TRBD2,CASTPTTTSGGTDTQYF
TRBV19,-,CASRGGGRESNQPQHF
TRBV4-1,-,CASSQGSGPDTQYF
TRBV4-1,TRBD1,CASSQDGNRGSQHF
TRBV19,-,CASSIKGGAYGYTF